This TCR beta chain emerged from a study of sequential checkpoint blockade in melanoma. Treatment denoted: randomized to nivolumab then ipilimumab (arm A) or the reverse (arm B). Live CD3+CD8+ CD19− CD56− cells were sorted from PBMCs. Libraries were prepared by immunoSEQ multiplex PCR; TCRdb keeps only in-frame clonotypes and omits some of them. This sample has more than 4,000 clones, with approximately 60% found just once. Losses at the gene ends were 5 bases for V and 6 bases for J; bases not matched to a gene: 6. The CDR3 is 13 amino acids. Germline lookup yields CDR1 MDHEN and CDR2 SYDVKM. This specimen consisted of CD8+ T cells sorted from blood (inferred from file names), obtained from a patient given nivolumab and ipilimumab in sequence. The clonotype originates from a human donor with melanoma. The gene calls are TRBV28 and TRBJ1-1, with 7 bases that match TRBD1. The CDR3: CASSPRGTAEAFF. The DNA of the CDR3 is TGTGCCAGCAGTCCCCGCGGGACAGCTGAAGCTTTCTTT.